The rows below give T cell receptor beta chains drawn from one sample of a study of blood T cell repertoires in COVID-19. Some clones are missing from TCRdb's copy, which holds only in-frame ones; the method was immunoSEQ multiplex PCR. The repertoire holds 300,000 to 400,000 clones, with around 89% as singletons. The sample was PBMCs or T cells enriched from blood (not recorded which). These TCRs come from a man younger than 35 who had recovered from COVID-19. CDR3s include the opening cysteine and the closing phenylalanine or tryptophan. A D gene is named only where the DNA matches it firmly. Expanded clones get a size class; other rows say once, few or many, or leave the size out.

d_gene	abundance	len	j_gene	v_gene	CDR3aa	CDR3nt
NA	NA	14	TRBJ2-3	TRBV27	CASSLRHRTDTQYF	TGTGCCAGCAGTTTAAGACACCGAACAGATACGCAGTATTTT
NA	NA	14	TRBJ2-2	TRBV2	CASRRDIDTGELFF	TGTGCCAGCAGACGGGACATCGACACCGGGGAGCTGTTTTTT
TRBD1	once	14	TRBJ1-1	TRBV19	CASSTPGGNTEAFF	TGTGCCAGTAGTACGCCAGGGGGAAACACTGAAGCTTTCTTT
TRBD2	NA	14	TRBJ2-7	TRBV20-1	CSASSRGGLYEQYF	TGCAGTGCTAGTAGCCGGGGGGGCCTCTACGAGCAGTACTTC
NA	NA	14	TRBJ1-3	TRBV19	CASSPGSSGNTIYF	TGTGCCAGTAGTCCCGGTAGCTCTGGAAACACCATATATTTT
NA	NA	10	TRBJ1-6	TRBV30	CAWGSVPLHF	TGTGCCTGGGGCTCCGTACCCCTCCACTTT
NA	NA	12	TRBJ1-2	TRBV5-8	CASSDPLLGYTF	TGTGCCAGCAGCGATCCGTTACTGGGCTACACCTTC
NA	NA	16	TRBJ2-1	TRBV5-6	CASSSSSPSSYNEQFF	TGTGCCAGCAGCAGTTCTAGCCCGAGCTCCTACAATGAGCAGTTCTTC
NA	NA	13	TRBJ2-5	TRBV5-1	CASSLQGEETQYF	TGCGCCAGCAGCCTACAGGGAGAAGAGACCCAGTACTTC
NA	NA	14	TRBJ2-7	TRBV10-3	CAISESGRGSEQYF	TGTGCCATCAGTGAGTCAGGGCGGGGCTCCGAGCAGTACTTC
NA	NA	17	TRBJ2-1	TRBV15	CATSRENPMSSYNEQFF	TGTGCCACCAGCAGAGAGAACCCCATGAGCTCCTACAATGAGCAGTTCTTC
TRBD1	NA	14	TRBJ1-1	TRBV7-9	CASSPDRGNTEAFF	TGTGCCAGCAGCCCGGACAGGGGGAACACTGAAGCTTTCTTT
NA	NA	15	TRBJ2-7	TRBV25-1	CASSDEGAGAYEQYF	TGTGCCAGCAGTGATGAGGGCGCAGGGGCCTACGAGCAGTACTTC
TRBD1	NA	13	TRBJ1-2	TRBV9	CASSGGTGNGYTF	TGTGCCAGCAGTGGCGGGACAGGGAATGGCTACACCTTC
NA	NA	13	TRBJ1-5	TRBV29-1	CSVLDDNNQPQHF	TGCAGCGTCTTAGACGACAATAATCAGCCCCAGCATTTT
TRBD1	NA	14	TRBJ1-5	TRBV19	CASSMTGGSQPQHF	TGTGCCAGTAGTATGACAGGGGGAAGTCAGCCCCAGCATTTT
TRBD1	NA	21	TRBJ1-6	TRBV5-1	CASSLVGQGARRGSRGSPLHF	TGCGCCAGCAGCTTGGTGGGACAGGGGGCGCGGAGGGGAAGCCGGGGTTCACCCCTCCACTTT
TRBD1	NA	14	TRBJ1-1	TRBV9	CASSSSTGETEAFF	TGTGCCAGCAGCTCGTCGACAGGGGAGACTGAAGCTTTCTTT
TRBD1	once	11	TRBJ2-7	TRBV6-5	CASSATGTQYF	TGTGCCAGCAGCGCGACAGGGACGCAGTACTTC
NA	NA	15	TRBJ1-5	TRBV27	CASSPTWALNQPQHF	TGTGCCAGCAGTCCCACTTGGGCCTTAAATCAGCCCCAGCATTTT
NA	NA	12	TRBJ1-5	TRBV12-3/TRBV12-4	CASTLRGQPQHF	TGTGCCAGCACATTAAGGGGTCAGCCCCAGCATTTT
TRBD1	NA	13	TRBJ1-1	TRBV7-9	CASSLGQGGEAFF	TGTGCCAGCAGCTTAGGACAGGGCGGTGAAGCTTTCTTT
TRBD2	NA	14	TRBJ2-7	TRBV19	CASSATSFSYEQYF	TGTGCCAGTAGTGCGACTAGCTTCTCCTACGAGCAGTACTTC
TRBD1	once	13	TRBJ1-2	TRBV9	CASGGQGINGYTF	TGTGCCAGCGGGGGACAGGGGATTAACGGCTACACCTTC
TRBD2	NA	14	TRBJ2-7	TRBV2	CASSRLAGVDEQYF	TGTGCCAGCAGTAGACTAGCGGGGGTCGACGAGCAGTACTTC
TRBD1	NA	16	TRBJ1-5	TRBV6-5	CASSYSWTGRVEPQHF	TGTGCCAGCAGTTACTCATGGACAGGGAGGGTCGAGCCCCAGCATTTT
TRBD1	NA	13	TRBJ1-5	TRBV27	CASSGQGGQPQHF	TGTGCCAGCAGTGGACAGGGGGGCCAGCCCCAGCATTTT